The clone carrying this T cell receptor (beta chain) was recorded only once. This record belongs to a study of control samples from healthy donors and cancer patients. V lost 4 bases, J lost 5 bases, and 7 bases stayed unmatched. The CDR3 loop spans 17 amino acids. Germline loops: CDR1 SGHTA, CDR2 FQGTGA. TCRdb keeps only in-frame clones here, not all; method: immunoSEQ multiplex PCR. The top ten hold about 2.6% of the sample, which has around 110,000 clones, 93% seen once. V is TRBV7-3 and J is TRBJ2-2; the match to TRBD2 covers 13 bases. The sequenced sample consisted of blood. The clonotype originates from a man under 40 in good health. CDR3 nucleotides: TGTGCCAGCAGCTCCGGGACTAGCGGGGTTGGAACCGGGGAGCTGTTTTTT. It is translated as CASSSGTSGVGTGELFF.